Listed here is a single T cell receptor (beta chain). The antigen remains undetermined. This specimen belongs to a study of identical twins. Template switching supplied a universal primer site; unique molecular identifiers were carried on the cDNA. TCRdb fed the 5' RACE reads into MiXCR, producing one record per CDR3 protein. This table holds approximately 1.8 million distinct CDR3 sequences, more than 30% found once. Whole-study results and caveats: The study found weaker excess twin sharing in beta out-of-frame sequences.

With no exceptions, donors were healthy Caucasians. The CDR3 has 14 amino acids. CDR1 is LGHDT, CDR2 YNNKEL, per germline (reference sequence). V lost 3 bases to trimming and J lost 6 bases, with 12 bases between them. The receptor was derived from a newborn girl in good health. Sequencing was carried out using cord blood. J is TRBJ1-5 and V is TRBV3-1, with D maybe TRBD1 (5 bases). This CDR3 is CASSHGGVGQPQHF. CDR3 sequence (DNA): TGTGCCAGCAGCCACGGGGGAGTTGGTCAGCCCCAGCATTTT.